The 16 T cell receptor beta chains listed next were all sequenced from one sample in a study of shared clonotypes between healthy human individuals. Repertoires were generated with immunoSEQ multiplex PCR, while TCRdb's copy carries only in-frame clones and drops some. The sample holds approximately 2.5 million clones, approximately 92% seen once. Specimen: naive CD4+ T cells sorted from blood. This sample's subset: CD45RA+ positively selected. The receptors derive from a man aged 18 to 29 in good health.

The chain joins TRBV5-1 to TRBJ1-1, with a possible D match to TRBD1 (5 bases). Per germline, CDR1 SGHRS and CDR2 YFSETQ. The length of the CDR3 is 14 residues. V lost 4 bases and J 1 base, leaving 11 bases between the germline ends. This chain's CDR3 is CASSPLRGNTEAFF. As DNA, the CDR3 is TGCGCCAGCAGCCCATTGAGGGGGAACACTGAAGCTTTCTTT.

V is TRBV6-5 and J is TRBJ1-5, with D uncertain. Trimming removed 0 bases at V and 7 bases at J, with 10 bases between. Germline CDR1 is MNHEY and CDR2 is SVGAGI. The CDR3 sequence is 14 residues long. In DNA, the CDR3 is TGTGCCAGCAGTTACTCGATCGTCGGCCAGCCCCAGCATTTT. As protein: CASSYSIVGQPQHF.

This chain links TRBV7-9 with TRBJ2-7, with 8 bases identical to TRBD1. CDR1 and CDR2 (germline): SEHNR, FQNEAQ (reference sequence). V shed 1 base, J shed 2 bases, and the junction held 7 bases outside the gene matches. CDR3 length: 16 residues. CDR3 loop: CASSLGSGTGPYEQYF. CDR3 bases: TGTGCCAGCAGCTTAGGGTCTGGGACAGGCCCCTACGAGCAGTACTTC.

The CDR3 protein is CASSTLQGSEQYF. DNA for the CDR3: TGTGCCAGCAGTACTCTCCAGGGGTCCGAGCAGTACTTC. The chain combines TRBV2 with TRBJ2-7; a possible D gene is TRBD1 (6 bases). The CDR3 has 13 amino acids. CDR1 and CDR2 from the germline V gene are SNHLY and FYNNEI. Trimming shortened V by 5 bases and J by 6 bases, and 14 bases separated the two germline ends.

Only one count was recorded for this clone. CDR3 protein: CASSESGGGNEKLFF. The CDR3 nucleotides read TGTGCCAGCAGTGAATCGGGCGGGGGGAATGAAAAACTGTTTTTT. This chain links TRBV25-1 with TRBJ1-4; D is possibly TRBD1 (5 bases). This CDR3 contains 15 residues. Germline CDR1 is MGHDK and CDR2 is SYGVNS. The ends were cut back, 1 base at V and 5 bases at J, with 11 bases in the middle.

Points on this clone: The sample contains more than one DNA sequence encoding this CDR3. V is TRBV10-3 and J is TRBJ1-4; D call uncertain. Germline V gene data show CDR1 as ENHRY and CDR2 as SYGVKD. The CDR3 sequence is 12 residues long. V was clipped by 0 bases and J by 7 bases, with 3 bases between them. CDR3 loop: CAISESGEKLFF. DNA for the CDR3: TGTGCCATCAGTGAGTCGGGTGAAAAACTGTTTTTT.

The genes are TRBV14 and TRBJ1-4; D unresolved. The CDR3 has 13 residues. Per germline, CDR1 SGHDN and CDR2 FVKESK. V was cut by 3 bases and J by 11 bases, with 13 bases left in between. In DNA form, the CDR3 reads TGTGCCAGCAGCCAGCCCCTCGGCGGGAAACTGTTTTTT. Protein product: CASSQPLGGKLFF. Combining the CDR3 with reference TRBV14 and TRBJ1-4 gives the whole variable domain EAGVTQFPSHSVIEKGQTVTLRCDPISGHDNLYWYRRVMGKEIKFLLHFVKESKQDESGMPNNRFLAERTGGTYSTLKVQPAELEDSGVYFCASSQPLGGKLFFGSGTQLSVL.

As regards this clone: This CDR3 is also generated by other DNA sequences in the sample. The J gene is TRBJ2-7, the V gene TRBV5-1; no firm D call. CDR3 length equals 14 residues. The V gene's germline CDR1 is SGHRS and CDR2 YFSETQ. Trimming pared 0 bases from V and 0 bases from J, leaving 7 bases between. CDR3 loop: CASSLVADSYEQYF. As DNA, the CDR3 is TGCGCCAGCAGCTTGGTTGCAGACTCCTACGAGCAGTACTTC.

This chain uses TRBV27 with TRBJ1-4; TRBD1 agrees at 7 bases. The CDR3 runs to 15 residues. Per germline, CDR1 MNHEY and CDR2 SMNVEV (reference sequence). V dropped 6 bases and J dropped 2; count of bases not matched to a gene: 6. The CDR3 region has the DNA TGTGCCAGCAGCCGGGACAGACCTACTAATGAAAAACTGTTTTTT. Amino acid sequence: CASSRDRPTNEKLFF.

This clone occurred a few times. This sample includes further DNA sequences coding for the same CDR3. The rearrangement uses TRBV4-1 and TRBJ2-7; D possibly corresponds to TRBD2 (5 bases). CDR3 size: 13 residues. The V end was cut by 4 bases, the J end by 1 base, with 8 bases between. Germline V gene sequence: CDR1 MGHRA, CDR2 YSYEKL. The CDR3 is CASSLTGSYEQYF. The CDR3 nucleotides are TGCGCCAGCAGCCTCACGGGGTCCTACGAGCAGTACTTC.

The V gene is TRBV6-6, the J gene TRBJ2-5; D might be TRBD1 (5 bases). The germline V gene has CDR1 MNHNY and CDR2 SVGAGI (reference sequence). With 6 bases removed from V and 1 base from J, the gap between germline ends came to 9 bases. The CDR3 has 13 residues. CDR3 DNA: TGTGCCAGCAGACAGGCGTTCCAAGAGACCCAGTACTTC. Its translation: CASRQAFQETQYF.

The chain is built from TRBV11-2 and TRBJ2-1; 8 nucleotides line up with TRBD2. The germline gives CDR1 SGHAT, CDR2 FQNNGV. V lost 1 base to trimming and J lost 5 bases; unmatched junction nucleotides: 13. CDR3 length: 18 residues. The CDR3 DNA reads as TGTGCCAGCAGCTTAGCCCCTTGGGCGGGGGGATCTGACAATGAGCAGTTCTTC. This translates into CASSLAPWAGGSDNEQFF.

The chain has TRBV7-3 and TRBJ1-1; 7 bases match TRBD1. Trimming removed 1 base from V and 7 bases from J; junction bases left unmatched: 3. There are 13 residues in the CDR3. Germline V gene sequence: CDR1 SGHTA, CDR2 FQGTGA. The CDR3 bases are TGTGCCAGCAGCTTAAGACAGGGTAATGAAGCTTTCTTT. Translating gives CASSLRQGNEAFF.

V usage is TRBV6-6 and J usage is TRBJ1-1; 9 bases fit TRBD1. Germline values: CDR1 MNHNY, CDR2 SVGAGI (reference sequence). The CDR3 consists of 15 residues. V shed 4 bases, J shed 2 bases, and the junction held 5 bases outside the gene matches. CDR3: CASSWTGDYNTEAFF. CDR3 coding DNA: TGTGCCAGCAGTTGGACAGGGGACTATAACACTGAAGCTTTCTTT.

The rearrangement joins TRBV5-1 to TRBJ2-5; the D call may be TRBD1 or TRBD2 (5 bases each). The CDR3 spans 16 residues. Germline values: CDR1 SGHRS, CDR2 YFSETQ. V lost 4 bases, J lost 3 bases, and 19 bases lay in between. CDR3 loop: CASSRGQGAREETQYF. DNA of the CDR3: TGCGCCAGCAGCCGGGGCCAGGGAGCAAGAGAAGAGACCCAGTACTTC.

This chain joins TRBV30 and TRBJ2-5; TRBD2 matches 8 bases. Germline-derived CDR1 and CDR2 are GTSNPN and SVGIG (reference sequence). J was trimmed by 5 bases and V by 3 bases; bases with no gene match: 8. This CDR3 spans 14 amino acids. The CDR3 coding sequence is TGTGCCTGGAGCGCGGGACTAGTGGGTGAGACCCAGTACTTC. This sequence encodes CAWSAGLVGETQYF.